Each of the 32 T cell receptor beta chains below was sequenced from the same sample in a study of a mutant IDH1 vaccine in newly diagnosed glioma. Their antigens are not known. Some clones are missing from TCRdb's copy, which holds only in-frame ones; the method was immunoSEQ multiplex PCR. The table lists roughly 52,000 clones, 80% of them singletons. Indicated time point: week 23, last vaccination. Topical imiquimod was applied with each vaccine dose, which held 300 ug of mutant IDH1 20-mer peptide. The specimen was PBMCs, collected from a glioma patient whose treatment included an IDH1 peptide vaccine. These TCRs come from a middle-aged man with glioma.

This chain links TRBV2 with TRBJ2-7; 8 positions agree with TRBD1. There are 13 residues in the CDR3. Germline assignment: CDR1 SNHLY and CDR2 FYNNEI. The ends lost 7 bases at V and 3 bases at J; junction bases unmatched: 5. The CDR3 DNA follows: TGTGCCAGCACTTCTGACAGGGGCTACGAGCAGTACTTC. It is translated as CASTSDRGYEQYF.

The chain uses TRBV6-1 and TRBJ2-5; D is uncertain. With 1 base removed from V and 7 bases from J, the gap between germline ends came to 10 bases. The CDR3 consists of 13 residues. Germline CDR1 reads MNHNS; CDR2 reads SASEGT. CDR3 sequence (DNA): TGTGCCAGCAGTGAAGGCCTCCGAGGGACCCAGTACTTC. Translating gives CASSEGLRGTQYF.

V usage is TRBV6-5 and J usage is TRBJ1-5; D possibly corresponds to TRBD1 (5 bases). Germline CDR1 MNHEY, CDR2 SVGAGI. The CDR3 loop spans 14 amino acids. V dropped 6 bases and J dropped 8 bases, with 17 bases sitting between them. The CDR3 DNA sequence: TGTGCCAGCAGAGGGCGGCTTGGGGGAAAGCCCCAGCATTTT. This translates into CASRGRLGGKPQHF.

The chain uses TRBV5-5 and TRBJ2-7; TRBD1 agrees at 8 bases. The V gene end was trimmed by 0 bases and the J gene end by 3 bases; junction bases not matched to a gene: 5. This CDR3 has 15 residues. From germline, CDR1 is SGHKS and CDR2 YYEKEE (reference sequence). CDR3: CASSLVRTGGYEQYF. As DNA, the CDR3 is TGTGCCAGCAGCTTGGTGCGAACAGGGGGCTACGAGCAGTACTTC.

The chain couples TRBV6-5 to TRBJ2-7, with no clear D. CDR3 length: 16 amino acids. Germline V lookup: CDR1 MNHEY, CDR2 SVGAGI. The V end lost 4 bases, the J end lost 2 bases, and 18 bases lay between the germline ends. CDR3 sequence reads: CASSSIAGPKTYEQYF. The CDR3 bases are TGTGCCAGCAGTTCTATCGCCGGACCTAAGACCTACGAGCAGTACTTC.

This clone was found a few times. The J gene is TRBJ1-2, the V gene TRBV5-1; TRBD1 aligns across 7 bases. CDR3 length: 13 residues. Trimming removed 4 bases from V and 4 bases from J; junction bases left unmatched: 4. Germline CDR1 reads SGHRS; CDR2 reads YFSETQ. The CDR3 region is CASSQGTVYGYTF. In nucleotides, the CDR3 is TGCGCCAGCAGCCAGGGGACAGTCTATGGCTACACCTTC.

This chain connects TRBV2 to TRBJ1-2, with TRBD1 as a possible D gene (5 bases). Between the trimmed V and J ends, which lost 4 bases and 5 bases, there was a span of 11 bases. Germline CDR1 SNHLY, CDR2 FYNNEI. The CDR3 loop spans 13 amino acids. DNA for the CDR3: TGTGCCAGCAGTGGAGGGGAAGGGTATGGCTACACCTTC. Its protein is CASSGGEGYGYTF. Full variable domain (outside the CDR3, taken from reference TRBV2 and TRBJ1-2): EPEVTQTPSHQVTQMGQEVILRCVPISNHLYFYWYRQILGQKVEFLVSFYNNEISEKSEIFDDQFSVERPDGSNFTLKIRSTKLEDSAMYFCASSGGEGYGYTFGSGTRLTVV.

The chain has TRBV7-9 and TRBJ2-1; D is possibly TRBD1 (6 bases). Per germline, CDR1 SEHNR and CDR2 FQNEAQ (reference sequence). V was shortened by 7 bases and J by 8 bases, with 9 bases between the two germline ends. CDR3 length: 11 amino acids. Written as DNA, the CDR3 is TGTGCCAGCACCCAGGGGTATGAGCAGTTCTTC. Protein product: CASTQGYEQFF.

This sequence joins TRBV4-2 and TRBJ1-6, with a possible D match to TRBD1 (5 bases). This CDR3 comprises 16 residues. V shed 1 base and J shed 3 bases, with 10 bases lying between them. Per the germline V gene, CDR1 is LGHNA and CDR2 is YNFKEQ. The CDR3 DNA reads as TGTGCCAGCAGCCAAGTGCAGGGAGACTATAATTCACCCCTCCACTTT. It codes for CASSQVQGDYNSPLHF.

This chain connects TRBV18 to TRBJ1-2; 8 bases align to TRBD1. After removal of 3 bases from V and 8 bases from J, the junction contained 11 bases not matched to a gene. The germline V gene encodes CDR1 KGHSH and CDR2 LQKENI. The CDR3 loop spans 15 amino acids. Written as DNA, the CDR3 is TGTGCCAGCTCACCCAGGCAGGGGGCGGAAGAAGGCTACACCTTC. This sequence encodes CASSPRQGAEEGYTF.

The CDR3 is CASKGRALAGANVLTF. In DNA, the CDR3 is TGTGCCAGTAAGGGCCGGGCGTTAGCTGGGGCCAACGTCCTGACTTTC. The chain employs TRBV19 and TRBJ2-6; D unclear. The length of the CDR3 is 16 residues. The germline gives CDR1 LNHDA, CDR2 SQIVND (reference sequence). Trimming left V 7 bases short and J 2 bases short, with 15 bases between.

The V call is TRBV5-6, the J call TRBJ1-4; D gene unclear. The CDR3 is made up of 15 amino acids. Trimming cost V 1 base and J 2 bases, with 9 bases left between them. Germline V gene lookup returns CDR1 SGHDT and CDR2 YYEEEE. The CDR3 reads CASSLSLGTNEKLFF. The CDR3 region has the DNA TGTGCCAGCAGCTTGTCCCTAGGGACTAATGAAAAACTGTTTTTT.

The rearrangement joins TRBV4-2 to TRBJ1-2; D gene uncertain. Trimming cost V 0 bases and J 5 bases, with 13 bases left between them. This CDR3 contains 15 residues. Germline CDR1 reads LGHNA; CDR2 reads YNFKEQ. The CDR3 sequence: CASSQEVAQAYGYTF. Written as DNA, the CDR3 is TGTGCCAGCAGCCAAGAAGTCGCCCAGGCTTATGGCTACACCTTC.

V is TRBV25-1 and J is TRBJ2-3; D is unclear. The ends were cut back, 3 bases at V and 2 bases at J, with 3 bases in the middle. Germline lookup yields CDR1 MGHDK and CDR2 SYGVNS. The CDR3 covers 12 residues. CDR3 nucleotide sequence: TGTGCCAGCAGTGACAACACAGATACGCAGTATTTT. This encodes CASSDNTDTQYF.

The chain has TRBV29-1 and TRBJ1-3, with D tentatively TRBD1 (6 bases). This CDR3 is built from 13 residues. V lost 6 bases and J lost 4, with 13 bases in between. From germline, CDR1 is SQVTM and CDR2 ANQGSEA. The CDR3 bases are TGCAGCGTCACTACAGGGTCCGGAAACACCATATATTTT. Its protein product is CSVTTGSGNTIYF.

The rearrangement joins TRBV7-9 to TRBJ2-7, with D unclear. V was clipped by 3 bases and J by 3 bases, with 6 bases between them. Germline V gene sequence: CDR1 SEHNR, CDR2 FQNEAQ (reference sequence). This CDR3 has 12 amino acids. The CDR3 region is CASSFGDYEQYF. CDR3 DNA: TGTGCCAGCAGCTTTGGGGACTACGAGCAGTACTTC.

The V and J genes are TRBV6-1 and TRBJ1-3; no reliable D call. Trimming took off 2 bases at V and 2 bases at J, with 10 bases between the two ends. The CDR3 consists of 15 residues. From germline, CDR1 is MNHNS and CDR2 SASEGT. The CDR3 sequence: CASSERGQPGNTIYF. The DNA of the CDR3 is TGTGCCAGCAGTGAACGTGGGCAGCCTGGAAACACCATATATTTT.

The V call is TRBV5-4, the J call TRBJ2-3; 10 bases match TRBD2. With 6 bases clipped from V and 3 bases from J, the junction kept 19 bases outside the gene matches. CDR1 and CDR2 from the germline V gene are SGHNT and YYREEE (reference sequence). The CDR3 is made up of 19 amino acids. CDR3: CASNPGRASGGTTTDTQYF. CDR3 nucleotide sequence: TGTGCCAGCAACCCGGGTCGGGCTAGCGGGGGTACAACGACAGATACGCAGTATTTT.

In this sample, this clone turned up once. The chain uses TRBV5-5 and TRBJ2-3; 10 bases are a match to TRBD2. CDR3 length: 15 amino acids. V lost 8 bases and J lost 4; bases outside the gene matches: 10. Germline V gene data show CDR1 as SGHKS and CDR2 as YYEKEE (reference sequence). The CDR3 nucleotides read TGTGCCAGTACCGATCTAGCGGGGGCCTCAGATACGCAGTATTTT. Translation gives CASTDLAGASDTQYF.

The chain joins TRBV7-9 to TRBJ2-1, with 11 bases fitting TRBD2. V lost 3 bases, J lost 8 bases, and 6 bases stayed unmatched. CDR3 size: 15 residues. Germline lookup yields CDR1 SEHNR and CDR2 FQNEAQ (reference sequence). This chain's CDR3 is CASSFVAGGTYEQFF. The CDR3 nucleotides are TGTGCCAGCAGCTTTGTAGCGGGGGGGACCTATGAGCAGTTCTTC.

This clone turned up a few times. The chain has TRBV2 and TRBJ1-6; perhaps TRBD1 as D (6 bases). CDR1 is SNHLY, CDR2 FYNNEI, per germline. CDR3 length: 13 residues. The V end was cut by 7 bases, the J end by 10 bases, with 14 bases between. This chain's CDR3 is CASNNRVQSPLHF. DNA for the CDR3: TGTGCCAGCAATAACAGGGTCCAGTCACCCCTCCACTTT.

This sequence joins TRBV7-8 and TRBJ2-5; D gene unclear. Trimming shortened V by 2 bases and J by 2 bases, and 6 bases separated the two germline ends. Per the germline V gene, CDR1 is SGHVS and CDR2 is FQNEAQ. The CDR3 sequence is 13 residues long. Written as DNA, the CDR3 is TGTGCCAGCAGCTTAAGCGATCAAGAGACCCAGTACTTC. Its protein is CASSLSDQETQYF.

The chain recombines TRBV10-3 with TRBJ2-3, with TRBD2 as a possible D gene (6 bases). Looked up from germline, CDR1 is ENHRY and CDR2 is SYGVKD. The CDR3 length is 16 residues. Trimming cost V 2 bases and J 5 bases, with 17 bases left between them. The CDR3 DNA follows: TGTGCCATCAGTGAGATCGGAGGGACTCAACAAGATACGCAGTATTTT. Amino acid sequence: CAISEIGGTQQDTQYF.

V gene TRBV2 combines with J gene TRBJ1-5; D possibly corresponds to TRBD1 (5 bases). This CDR3 comprises 15 residues. V was trimmed by 1 base and J by 1 base, leaving 8 bases between them. CDR1 and CDR2 (germline): SNHLY, FYNNEI. The CDR3 spells CASSEGGGSNQPQHF. CDR3 bases: TGTGCCAGCAGTGAAGGGGGGGGAAGCAATCAGCCCCAGCATTTT.

About this clone: Sequence at one end of the junction differs from germline and may be a read error. The same CDR3 also results from other DNA sequences found in this sample. The rearrangement uses TRBV2 and TRBJ1-5; 7 bases line up with TRBD1. This CDR3 has 14 residues. Germline V gene sequence: CDR1 SNHLY, CDR2 FYNNEI. The CDR3 sequence: CASRQGNSNQPQHF. DNA for the CDR3: TGCGCCAGCAGACAGGGTAATAGCAATCAGCCCCAGCATTTT. The full variable domain, its missing parts supplied by reference TRBV2 and TRBJ1-5, is EPEVTQTPSHQVTQMGQEVILRCVPISNHLYFYWYRQILGQKVEFLVSFYNNEISEKSEIFDDQFSVERPDGSNFTLKIRSTKLEDSAMYFCASRQGNSNQPQHFGDGTRLSIL.

The chain has TRBV7-9 and TRBJ1-1, with D possibly being TRBD1 (5 bases). Germline V gives CDR1 SEHNR, CDR2 FQNEAQ (reference sequence). The CDR3 covers 14 residues. V lost 4 bases to trimming and J lost 3 bases, with 12 bases between them. The CDR3: CASSSSRGDTEAFF. The CDR3 DNA reads as TGTGCCAGCAGCTCGTCCCGAGGGGACACTGAAGCTTTCTTT.

This chain uses TRBV5-8 with TRBJ2-2, with D possibly being TRBD2 (7 bases). V was clipped by 9 bases and J by 1 base, with 16 bases between them. The CDR3 consists of 15 residues. Germline CDR1 reads SGHTS; CDR2 reads YDEGEE. The CDR3 loop is CATPPGGWNTGELFF. The DNA of the CDR3 is TGTGCCACCCCCCCGGGGGGCTGGAACACCGGGGAGCTGTTTTTT. Full variable domain (missing parts from reference TRBV5-8 and TRBJ2-2): EAGVTQSPTHLIKTRGQQATLRCSPISGHTSVYWYQQALGLGLQFLLWYDEGEERNRGNFPPRFSGRQFPNYSSELNVNALELEDSALYLCATPPGGWNTGELFFGEGSRLTVL.

The chain combines TRBV11-1 with TRBJ1-2; D gene ambiguous. The length of the CDR3 is 12 residues. CDR1 and CDR2 from the germline V gene are SGHAT and FQDESV (reference sequence). Trimming stripped 5 bases from V and 3 bases from J, with 7 bases between. The CDR3 DNA is TGTGCCAGCAGCAGTACGGACTATGGCTACACCTTC. It is translated as CASSSTDYGYTF. The variable domain in full, completed from reference TRBV11-1 and TRBJ1-2, reads EAEVAQSPRYKITEKSQAVAFWCDPISGHATLYWYRQILGQGPELLVQFQDESVVDDSQLPKDRFSAERLKGVDSTLKIQPAELGDSAMYLCASSSTDYGYTFGSGTRLTVV.

This rearrangement joins TRBV19 to TRBJ1-2, with D hard to call. Germline CDR1 and CDR2: LNHDA and SQIVND (reference sequence). The V end lost 5 bases, the J end lost 0 bases, and 10 bases lay between the germline ends. This CDR3 has 14 amino acids. CDR3 sequence (DNA): TGTGCCAGTAGTCTGGGGATTTCTAACTATGGCTACACCTTC. Translating it yields CASSLGISNYGYTF.

CDR3 residues: CASSVLLSGNTIYF. In DNA form, the CDR3 reads TGTGCCAGCAGTGTTTTGCTCTCTGGAAACACCATATATTTT. J is TRBJ1-3 and V is TRBV2; D gene ambiguous. Germline V gene lookup returns CDR1 SNHLY and CDR2 FYNNEI. Deletions cut 4 bases from V and 0 bases from J, with 7 bases between. This CDR3 has 14 residues. The whole variable domain, remainder taken from reference TRBV2 and TRBJ1-3, is EPEVTQTPSHQVTQMGQEVILRCVPISNHLYFYWYRQILGQKVEFLVSFYNNEISEKSEIFDDQFSVERPDGSNFTLKIRSTKLEDSAMYFCASSVLLSGNTIYFGEGSWLTVV.

The chain combines TRBV14 with TRBJ2-7; a weak D match, TRBD1 (6 bases). Germline CDR1 SGHDN, CDR2 FVKESK. The CDR3 is 13 amino acids. V was cut by 4 bases and J by 6 bases, with 13 bases left in between. CDR3 loop: CASSPRTEGEQYF. The CDR3, as DNA: TGTGCCAGCAGCCCCCGGACAGAAGGCGAGCAGTACTTC.

The CDR3 protein is CASRGQWDYGYTF. CDR3 DNA sequence: TGTGCCAGCAGAGGACAGTGGGACTATGGCTACACCTTC. The V and J genes are TRBV6-1 and TRBJ1-2, with D perhaps TRBD1 (6 bases). Per germline, CDR1 MNHNS and CDR2 SASEGT. CDR3 length equals 13 residues. V was shortened by 6 bases and J by 3 bases, with 11 bases between the two germline ends.